The 23 T cell receptor beta chains below were found in one sample sequenced in a study of shared clonotypes between healthy human individuals. Naivety among CD8 cells was defined by CD45RO negativity and positive CCR7 selection, thereby excluding terminally differentiated effector memory CD45RA+ cells. Only in-frame clones appear in the TCRdb table, and some are missing; sequencing was by immunoSEQ multiplex PCR. The data show roughly 1,800,000 clones, less than 95% seen once. Sequencing was performed on naive CD8+ T cells sorted from blood. Receptors were obtained from a man aged 18 to 30 in good health.

This chain links TRBV5-4 with TRBJ2-1; TRBD2 aligns across 13 bases. V dropped 4 bases and J dropped 8; count of bases not matched to a gene: 6. Germline assignment: CDR1 SGHNT and CDR2 YYREEE (reference sequence). This CDR3 is 15 amino acids long. The CDR3 is CASSPGTSGNDEQFF. CDR3 bases: TGTGCCAGCAGCCCAGGGACTAGCGGGAACGATGAGCAGTTCTTC.

The DNA for the CDR3 is TGTGCCAGCAGCCCAGAGGGGTACTCTGGAAACACCATATATTTT. Protein product: CASSPEGYSGNTIYF. The chain recombines TRBV9 with TRBJ1-3, with D perhaps matching TRBD1 (5 bases). The V end was cut by 4 bases, the J end by 0 bases, with 11 bases between. The CDR3 sequence is 15 residues long. CDR1 and CDR2 (germline): SGDLS, YYNGEE. The full variable domain, rest sourced from reference TRBV9 and TRBJ1-3, is DSGVTQTPKHLITATGQRVTLRCSPRSGDLSVYWYQQSLDQGLQFLIQYYNGEERAKGNILERFSAQQFPDLHSELNLSSLELGDSALYFCASSPEGYSGNTIYFGEGSWLTVV.

The chain is built from TRBV4-3 and TRBJ2-5, with D possibly TRBD2 on 5 matching bases. The CDR3 sequence is 13 residues long. Germline CDR1 reads LGHNA; CDR2 reads YSLEER. V was shortened by 4 bases and J by 7 bases, with 13 bases between the two germline ends. CDR3 amino acids: CASSPATGGTQYF. CDR3 nucleotides: TGCGCCAGCAGCCCTGCGACTGGAGGGACCCAGTACTTC.

V and J are TRBV28 and TRBJ2-5; 8 nucleotides match TRBD1. Losses at the gene ends were 6 bases for V and 5 bases for J; bases not matched to a gene: 11. CDR3 size: 15 residues. Germline V gene sequence: CDR1 MDHEN, CDR2 SYDVKM. Written as DNA, the CDR3 is TGTGCCAGCAGCTCCGACAGGGGAGCCGGGGAGACCCAGTACTTC. Translating it yields CASSSDRGAGETQYF. Full variable domain (outside the CDR3, taken from reference TRBV28 and TRBJ2-5): DVKVTQSSRYLVKRTGEKVFLECVQDMDHENMFWYRQDPGLGLRLIYFSYDVKMKEKGDIPEGYSVSREKKERFSLILESASTNQTSMYLCASSSDRGAGETQYFGPGTRLLVL.

This rearrangement joins TRBV2 to TRBJ2-1, with a weak D call TRBD1 (5 bases). The germline gives CDR1 SNHLY, CDR2 FYNNEI. Trimming left V 2 bases short and J 1 base short, with 9 bases between. The CDR3 runs 15 residues. The CDR3 nucleotides read TGTGCCAGCAGTGAACAGGGTGGTTCCTACAATGAGCAGTTCTTC. Its protein is CASSEQGGSYNEQFF.

This chain connects TRBV4-3 to TRBJ2-2, with D possibly called TRBD1 or TRBD2 (5 bases each). From germline, CDR1 is LGHNA and CDR2 YSLEER. The CDR3 extends over 15 amino acids. Trimming shortened V by 2 bases and J by 5 bases, and 12 bases separated the two germline ends. CDR3 sequence reads: CASSQTGLETGELFF. DNA for the CDR3: TGCGCCAGCAGCCAAACGGGGCTCGAAACCGGGGAGCTGTTTTTT.

This clone was found once. This chain connects TRBV28 to TRBJ1-2, with 8 bases identical to TRBD1. CDR1 and CDR2 from the germline V gene are MDHEN and SYDVKM. Trimming at V came to 3 bases and at J to 6 bases, leaving 3 bases not matched to a gene. CDR3 size: 13 residues. DNA of the CDR3: TGTGCCAGCAGTTTTCAGGGGGCAGATGGCTACACCTTC. As protein: CASSFQGADGYTF.

This sequence joins TRBV5-6 and TRBJ1-5, with TRBD1 matching over 8 bases. V shed 3 bases and J 5 bases; nucleotides not matched to a gene: 4. The length of the CDR3 is 14 residues. In germline, CDR1 is SGHDT, CDR2 YYEEEE. This CDR3 is CASSSTGVHQPQHF. The CDR3, as DNA: TGTGCCAGCAGCTCGACAGGGGTTCATCAGCCCCAGCATTTT. Complete variable domain (other parts from reference TRBV5-6 and TRBJ1-5): DAGVTQSPTHLIKTRGQQVTLRCSPKSGHDTVSWYQQALGQGPQFIFQYYEEEERQRGNFPDRFSGHQFPNYSSELNVNALLLGDSALYLCASSSTGVHQPQHFGDGTRLSIL.

The CDR3 DNA is TGTGCCAGCAGGATTTTCGCGGGAGGGAACACAGATACGCAGTATTTT. This translates into CASRIFAGGNTDTQYF. The V and J genes are TRBV27 and TRBJ2-3; 9 bases are shared with TRBD2. The CDR3 runs 16 residues. The germline CDR1 and CDR2 sequences are MNHEY and SMNVEV (reference sequence). Unmatched junction bases numbered 9, after V lost 6 bases and J lost 2 bases.

DNA of the CDR3: TGTGCCAGCAGCTTAAGGGACAGGCAATACACCGGGGAGCTGTTTTTT. Translation gives CASSLRDRQYTGELFF. The chain recombines TRBV13 with TRBJ2-2; 8 bases align to TRBD1. V gave up 2 bases and J gave up 3 bases; unmatched junction bases: 5. The CDR3 length is 16 residues. Germline V CDR1 and CDR2: PRHDT, FYEKMQ (reference sequence). The complete variable domain, with remaining parts taken from reference TRBV13 and TRBJ2-2, reads AAGVIQSPRHLIKEKRETATLKCYPIPRHDTVYWYQQGPGQDPQFLISFYEKMQSDKGSIPDRFSAQQFSDYHSELNMSSLELGDSALYFCASSLRDRQYTGELFFGEGSRLTVL.

The chain couples TRBV6-1 to TRBJ2-1, with D tentatively TRBD1 (6 bases). The CDR3 sequence is 14 residues long. CDR1 and CDR2 from the germline V gene are MNHNS and SASEGT. Trimming stripped 3 bases from V and 9 bases from J, with 15 bases between. CDR3 region: CASSDEGEFGEQFF. The CDR3 nucleotides are TGTGCCAGCAGTGACGAGGGGGAATTTGGTGAGCAGTTCTTC.

The rearrangement uses TRBV7-6 and TRBJ2-2; no firm D call. This CDR3 is built from 15 residues. Trimming removed 1 base from V and 1 base from J, with 7 bases in between. Germline CDR1 is SGHVS and CDR2 is FNYEAQ. As DNA, the CDR3 is TGTGCCAGCAGCTTAGGCGACTTGAACACCGGGGAGCTGTTTTTT. Translated: CASSLGDLNTGELFF.

The genes are TRBV4-1 and TRBJ1-3; D unresolved. V was cut by 1 base and J by 2 bases, with 12 bases left in between. The germline V gene encodes CDR1 MGHRA and CDR2 YSYEKL. The CDR3 has 16 amino acids. The CDR3 loop is CASSQVEGAPGNTIYF. For the CDR3, the DNA is TGCGCCAGCAGCCAAGTGGAGGGTGCGCCTGGAAACACCATATATTTT.

A few counts support this clone. This chain joins TRBV7-9 and TRBJ2-7; D is uncertain. From germline, CDR1 is SEHNR and CDR2 FQNEAQ (reference sequence). V lost 0 bases and J 6 bases, leaving 9 bases between the germline ends. There are 13 residues in the CDR3. The CDR3: CASSLALKGEQYF. The CDR3 DNA reads TGTGCCAGCAGCTTAGCGCTAAAGGGCGAGCAGTACTTC.

V gene TRBV10-1 combines with J gene TRBJ1-1, with 9 positions matching TRBD1. With 5 bases clipped from V and 11 bases from J, the junction kept 12 bases outside the gene matches. CDR1 and CDR2 (germline): WNHNN, SYGVQD (reference sequence). The CDR3 sequence is 14 residues long. CDR3 residues: CASSPDRGKFQAFF. The CDR3 DNA is TGCGCCAGCAGTCCGGACAGGGGTAAATTTCAGGCTTTCTTT.

The chain joins TRBV15 to TRBJ1-5; D gene uncertain. The ends were cut back, 1 base at V and 6 bases at J, with 13 bases in the middle. CDR1 is LNHNV, CDR2 YYDKDF, per germline (reference sequence). The CDR3 has 15 residues. Here the CDR3 reads CATSRGADPGQPQHF. The CDR3 DNA reads TGTGCCACCAGCAGAGGGGCGGACCCGGGTCAGCCCCAGCATTTT.

A single count supports this clone. This chain connects TRBV2 to TRBJ2-3, with 11 bases identical to TRBD2. Germline loops: CDR1 SNHLY, CDR2 FYNNEI. The trim removed 4 bases at V and 2 bases at J, leaving 5 bases unmatched. CDR3 length: 16 residues. The CDR3 DNA reads as TGTGCCAGCAGTGGGTCACTAGCGGGGGCCACAGATACGCAGTATTTT. This codes for CASSGSLAGATDTQYF.

The rearrangement links TRBV2 to TRBJ2-7, with 7 nucleotides matching TRBD1. The germline CDR1 and CDR2 sequences are SNHLY and FYNNEI. The J segment lost 5 bases and the V segment lost 4 bases, leaving 8 bases of the junction unmatched. The CDR3 contains 14 residues. The CDR3 loop is CASSVRDSLHEQYF. The DNA for the CDR3 is TGTGCCAGCAGTGTAAGGGACAGTCTCCACGAGCAGTACTTC.

This rearrangement joins TRBV18 to TRBJ2-1; D remains ambiguous. The CDR3 sequence is 15 residues long. The V and J ends lost 3 bases and 3 bases respectively, with 12 bases between them. Germline V lookup: CDR1 KGHSH, CDR2 LQKENI. CDR3 DNA: TGTGCCAGCTCACCCCCGAGGAGAGTCTACAATGAGCAGTTCTTC. This translates into CASSPPRRVYNEQFF. Supplemented by reference TRBV18 and TRBJ2-1, the full variable domain reads NAGVMQNPRHLVRRRGQEARLRCSPMKGHSHVYWYRQLPEEGLKFMVYLQKENIIDESGMPKERFSAEFPKEGPSILRIQQVVRGDSAAYFCASSPPRRVYNEQFFGPGTRLTVL.

The rearrangement links TRBV11-2 to TRBJ2-1, with D possibly matching TRBD2 (5 bases). The germline CDR1 and CDR2 sequences are SGHAT and FQNNGV. The CDR3 loop spans 17 amino acids. V was shortened by 4 bases and J by 4 bases, with 20 bases between the two germline ends. CDR3 in amino acids: CASSSLSGIDRYNEQFF. The CDR3, as DNA: TGTGCCAGCAGCTCCCTTTCGGGAATCGACCGTTACAATGAGCAGTTCTTC. Filled out from reference TRBV11-2 and TRBJ2-1, the complete variable domain reads EAGVAQSPRYKIIEKRQSVAFWCNPISGHATLYWYQQILGQGPKLLIQFQNNGVVDDSQLPKDRFSAERLKGVDSTLKIQPAKLEDSAVYLCASSSLSGIDRYNEQFFGPGTRLTVL.

This chain connects TRBV4-1 to TRBJ2-5; perhaps D is TRBD1 or TRBD2 (5 bases each). The J call may be faulty, since TRBJ2-7 better matches the DNA end. This CDR3 is built from 16 residues. Germline V gene data show CDR1 as MGHRA and CDR2 as YSYEKL. The CDR3 reads CASSQGGTGTVYEQYF. The CDR3 DNA follows: TGCGCCAGCAGCCAAGGGGGGACGGGGACCGTCTACGAGCAGTACTTC.

The chain is built from TRBV7-2 and TRBJ1-2, with D unclear. V was clipped by 2 bases and J by 3 bases, with 16 bases between them. The CDR3 is made up of 16 amino acids. Germline V gives CDR1 SGHTA, CDR2 FQGNSA. CDR3 nucleotide sequence: TGTGCCAGCAGCTTAAACGAGGCAGGACCCCACTATGGCTACACCTTC. Amino acid sequence: CASSLNEAGPHYGYTF.

Points on this clone: In the same sample, other DNA sequences code for this CDR3. J is TRBJ2-3 and V is TRBV9; 13 bases are a match to TRBD2. The CDR3 contains 17 residues. In germline, CDR1 is SGDLS, CDR2 YYNGEE. Germline trimming cut 0 bases from V and 1 base from J; bases unmatched to any gene: 2. The CDR3, as DNA: TGTGCCAGCAGCGTAGATGGACTAGCGGGGGGCACAGATACGCAGTATTTT. Its protein product is CASSVDGLAGGTDTQYF. The whole variable domain, remainder taken from reference TRBV9 and TRBJ2-3, is DSGVTQTPKHLITATGQRVTLRCSPRSGDLSVYWYQQSLDQGLQFLIQYYNGEERAKGNILERFSAQQFPDLHSELNLSSLELGDSALYFCASSVDGLAGGTDTQYFGPGTRLTVL.